The T cell receptor beta chain described here comes from a study of control samples from healthy donors and cancer patients. This clone was recorded once. V dropped 2 bases and J dropped 11; count of bases not matched to a gene: 2. The CDR3 totals 11 residues. CDR1 is MNHNS and CDR2 is SASEGT in the germline V gene. TCRdb's table, derived via immunoSEQ multiplex PCR, lists solely in-frame clones and lacks some. This repertoire shows under 450,000 clones, around 90% found once; its top ten account for roughly 6.4%. The rearrangement links TRBV6-1 to TRBJ2-7, with 8 bases that match TRBD2. Sample: PBMCs. The sequence derives from a man aged 35-49 years with head and neck cancer. CDR3 sequence (DNA): TGTGCCAGCAGTGAAATCGGGGGGGAGTACTTC. Translating gives CASSEIGGEYF.